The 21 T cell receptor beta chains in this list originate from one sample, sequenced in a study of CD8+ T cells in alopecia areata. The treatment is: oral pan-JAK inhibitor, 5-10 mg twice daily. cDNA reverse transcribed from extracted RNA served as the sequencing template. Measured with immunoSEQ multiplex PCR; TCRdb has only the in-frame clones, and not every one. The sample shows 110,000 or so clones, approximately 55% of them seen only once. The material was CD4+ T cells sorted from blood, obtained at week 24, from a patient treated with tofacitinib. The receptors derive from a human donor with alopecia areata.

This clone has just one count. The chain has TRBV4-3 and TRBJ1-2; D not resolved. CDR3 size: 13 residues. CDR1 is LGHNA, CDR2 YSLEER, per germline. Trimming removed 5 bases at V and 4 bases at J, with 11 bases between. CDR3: CASSSSGSYGYTF. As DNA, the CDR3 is TGCGCCAGCAGCTCGAGTGGCAGCTATGGCTACACCTTC.

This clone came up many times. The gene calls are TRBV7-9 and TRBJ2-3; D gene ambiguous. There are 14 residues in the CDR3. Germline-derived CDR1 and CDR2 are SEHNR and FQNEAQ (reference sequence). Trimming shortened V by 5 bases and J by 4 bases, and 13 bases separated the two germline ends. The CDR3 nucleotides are TGTGCCAGCAGCGTGCGGACGTTCGCAGATACGCAGTATTTT. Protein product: CASSVRTFADTQYF.

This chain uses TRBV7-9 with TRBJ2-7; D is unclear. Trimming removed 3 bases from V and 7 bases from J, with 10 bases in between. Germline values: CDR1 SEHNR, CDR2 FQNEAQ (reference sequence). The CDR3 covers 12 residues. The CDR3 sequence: CASSLGLGEQYF. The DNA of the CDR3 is TGTGCCAGCAGCTTGGGATTGGGGGAGCAGTACTTC.

The DNA of the CDR3 is TGCGCCACGCAAAGAGAACCGGGGATGTACAATGAGCAGTTCTTC. Protein product: CATQREPGMYNEQFF. The V gene is TRBV5-1, the J gene TRBJ2-1, with D possibly TRBD2 on 5 matching bases. Germline CDR1 SGHRS, CDR2 YFSETQ. The CDR3 is 15 amino acids. Deletions cut 9 bases from V and 4 bases from J, with 20 bases between.

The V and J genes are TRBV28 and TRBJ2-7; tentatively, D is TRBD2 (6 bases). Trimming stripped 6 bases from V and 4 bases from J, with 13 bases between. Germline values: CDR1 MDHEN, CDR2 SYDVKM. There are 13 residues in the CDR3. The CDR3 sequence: CASSGGRRYEQYF. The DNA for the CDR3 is TGTGCCAGCAGCGGAGGGCGTAGGTACGAGCAGTACTTC.

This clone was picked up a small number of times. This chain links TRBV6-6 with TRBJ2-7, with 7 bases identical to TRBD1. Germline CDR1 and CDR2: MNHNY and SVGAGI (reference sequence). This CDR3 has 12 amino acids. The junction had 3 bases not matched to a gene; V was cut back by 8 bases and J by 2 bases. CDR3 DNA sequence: TGTGCCAGCGGGGACAGAACCTACGAGCAGTACTTC. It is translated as CASGDRTYEQYF.

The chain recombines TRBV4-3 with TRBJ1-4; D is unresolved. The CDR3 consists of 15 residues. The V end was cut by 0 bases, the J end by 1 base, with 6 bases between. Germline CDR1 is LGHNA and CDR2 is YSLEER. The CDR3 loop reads CASSQDYQTNEKLFF. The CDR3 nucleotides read TGCGCCAGCAGCCAAGATTATCAAACTAATGAAAAACTGTTTTTT.

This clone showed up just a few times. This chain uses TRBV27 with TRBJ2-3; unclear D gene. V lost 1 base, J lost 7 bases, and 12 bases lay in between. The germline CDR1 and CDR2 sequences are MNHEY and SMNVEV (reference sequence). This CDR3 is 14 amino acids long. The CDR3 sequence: CASSLWQEGNTQYF. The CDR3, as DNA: TGTGCCAGCAGTTTATGGCAGGAAGGGAATACGCAGTATTTT.

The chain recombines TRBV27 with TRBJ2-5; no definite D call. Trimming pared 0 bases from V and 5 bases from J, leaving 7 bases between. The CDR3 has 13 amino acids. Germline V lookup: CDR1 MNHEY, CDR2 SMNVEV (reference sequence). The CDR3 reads CASSLSSRETQYF. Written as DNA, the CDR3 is TGTGCCAGCAGTTTATCGTCCAGGGAGACCCAGTACTTC.

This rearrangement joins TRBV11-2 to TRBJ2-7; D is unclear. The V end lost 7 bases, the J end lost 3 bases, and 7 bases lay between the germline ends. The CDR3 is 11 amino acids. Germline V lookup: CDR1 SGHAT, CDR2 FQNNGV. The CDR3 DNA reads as TGTGCCAGCAAACAAGGCTACGAGCAGTACTTC. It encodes CASKQGYEQYF.

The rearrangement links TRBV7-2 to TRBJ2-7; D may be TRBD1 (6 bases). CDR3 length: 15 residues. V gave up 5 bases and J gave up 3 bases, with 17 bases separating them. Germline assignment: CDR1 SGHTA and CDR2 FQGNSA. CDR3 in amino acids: CASSGPGQERYEQYF. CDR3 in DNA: TGTGCCAGCAGCGGGCCGGGACAAGAACGCTACGAGCAGTACTTC.

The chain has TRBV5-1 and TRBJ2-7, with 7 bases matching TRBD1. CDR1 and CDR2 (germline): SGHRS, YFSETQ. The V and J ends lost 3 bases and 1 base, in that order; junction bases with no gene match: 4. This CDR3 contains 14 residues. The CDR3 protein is CASSSNRGSYEQYF. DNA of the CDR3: TGCGCCAGCAGCTCCAACAGGGGATCCTACGAGCAGTACTTC.

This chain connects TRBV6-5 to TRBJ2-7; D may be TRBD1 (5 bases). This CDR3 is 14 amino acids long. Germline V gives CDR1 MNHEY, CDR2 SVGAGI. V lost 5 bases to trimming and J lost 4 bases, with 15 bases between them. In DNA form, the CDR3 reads TGTGCCAGCAGTGCTCTCGAGGCAGGGTACGAGCAGTACTTC. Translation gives CASSALEAGYEQYF.

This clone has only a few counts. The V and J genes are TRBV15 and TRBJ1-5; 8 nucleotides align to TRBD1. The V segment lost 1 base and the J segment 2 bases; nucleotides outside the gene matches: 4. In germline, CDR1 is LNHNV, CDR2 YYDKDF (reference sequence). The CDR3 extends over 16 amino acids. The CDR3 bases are TGTGCCACCAGCAGAGGACGGGACAGGCGCAATCAGCCCCAGCATTTT. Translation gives CATSRGRDRRNQPQHF.

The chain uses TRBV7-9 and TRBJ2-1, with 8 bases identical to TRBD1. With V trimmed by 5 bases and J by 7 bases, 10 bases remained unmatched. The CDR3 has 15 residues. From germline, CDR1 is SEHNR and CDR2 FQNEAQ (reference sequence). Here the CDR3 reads CASSLTGQVLNEQFF. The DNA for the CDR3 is TGTGCCAGCAGCCTTACGGGACAGGTGCTAAATGAGCAGTTCTTC.

CDR3 sequence reads: CASSVGTDSSYEQYF. DNA for the CDR3: TGTGCCAGCAGCGTAGGAACGGATAGCTCCTACGAGCAGTACTTC. V is TRBV9 and J is TRBJ2-7; D remains ambiguous. With 0 bases removed from V and 0 bases from J, the gap between germline ends came to 10 bases. CDR3 length: 15 residues. Germline V CDR1 and CDR2: SGDLS, YYNGEE.

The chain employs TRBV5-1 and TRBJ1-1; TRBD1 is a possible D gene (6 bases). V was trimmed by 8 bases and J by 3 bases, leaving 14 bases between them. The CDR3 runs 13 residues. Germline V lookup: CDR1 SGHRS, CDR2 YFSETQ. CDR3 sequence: CASQQGVDTEAFF. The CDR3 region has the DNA TGCGCCAGTCAACAGGGTGTGGACACTGAAGCTTTCTTT.

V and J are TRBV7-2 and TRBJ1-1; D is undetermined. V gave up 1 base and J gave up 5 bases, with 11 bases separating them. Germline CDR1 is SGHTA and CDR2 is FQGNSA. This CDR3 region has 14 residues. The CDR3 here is CASSLGGGWTEAFF. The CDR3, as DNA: TGTGCCAGCAGCTTAGGGGGAGGATGGACTGAAGCTTTCTTT.

The CDR3 DNA is TGTGCCAGCAGCGGCCGGGACAGTTACCAAGAGACCCAGTACTTC. Translating it yields CASSGRDSYQETQYF. J is TRBJ2-5 and V is TRBV9; 7 bases map to TRBD1. The CDR3 spans 15 residues. J gave up 0 bases and V 3 bases, and 5 bases lay outside the gene matches. Germline lookup yields CDR1 SGDLS and CDR2 YYNGEE.

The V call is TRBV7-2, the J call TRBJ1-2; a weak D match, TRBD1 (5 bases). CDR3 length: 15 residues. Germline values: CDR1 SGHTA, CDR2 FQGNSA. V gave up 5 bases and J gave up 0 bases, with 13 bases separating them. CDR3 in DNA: TGTGCCAGCAGCCGTGGAGGGGAAGCTAACTATGGCTACACCTTC. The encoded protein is CASSRGGEANYGYTF. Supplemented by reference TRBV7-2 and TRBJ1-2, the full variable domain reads GAGVSQSPSNKVTEKGKDVELRCDPISGHTALYWYRQSLGQGLEFLIYFQGNSAPDKSGLPSDRFSAERTGGSVSTLTIQRTQQEDSAVYLCASSRGGEANYGYTFGSGTRLTVV.

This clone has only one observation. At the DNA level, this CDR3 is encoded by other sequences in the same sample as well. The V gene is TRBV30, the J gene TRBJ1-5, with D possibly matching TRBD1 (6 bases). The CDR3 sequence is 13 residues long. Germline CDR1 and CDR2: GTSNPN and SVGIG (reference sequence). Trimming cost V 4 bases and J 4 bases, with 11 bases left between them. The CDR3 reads CAWNAGDNQPQHF. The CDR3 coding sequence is TGTGCCTGGAACGCAGGGGATAATCAGCCCCAGCATTTT.